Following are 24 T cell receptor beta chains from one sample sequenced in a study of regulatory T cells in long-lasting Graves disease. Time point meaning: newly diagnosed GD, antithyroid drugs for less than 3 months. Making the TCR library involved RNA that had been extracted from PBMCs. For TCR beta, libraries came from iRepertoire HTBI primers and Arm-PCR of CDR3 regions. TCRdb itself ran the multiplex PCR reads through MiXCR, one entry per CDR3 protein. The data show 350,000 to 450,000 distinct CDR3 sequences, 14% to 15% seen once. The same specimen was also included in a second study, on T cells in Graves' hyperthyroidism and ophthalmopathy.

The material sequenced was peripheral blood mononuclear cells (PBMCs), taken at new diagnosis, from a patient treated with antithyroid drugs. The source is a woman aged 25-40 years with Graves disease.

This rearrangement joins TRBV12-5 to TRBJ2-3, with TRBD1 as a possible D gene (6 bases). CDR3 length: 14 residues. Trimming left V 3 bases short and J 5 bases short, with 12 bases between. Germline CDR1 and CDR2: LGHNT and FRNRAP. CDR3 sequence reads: CASGFQGLGDTQYF. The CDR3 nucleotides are TGTGCTAGTGGTTTTCAGGGGCTGGGAGATACGCAGTATTTT.

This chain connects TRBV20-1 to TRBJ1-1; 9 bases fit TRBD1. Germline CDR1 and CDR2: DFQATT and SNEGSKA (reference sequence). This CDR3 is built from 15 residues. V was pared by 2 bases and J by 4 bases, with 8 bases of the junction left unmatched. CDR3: CSARRGTGGPTEAFF. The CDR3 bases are TGCAGTGCTAGAAGGGGAACAGGGGGCCCCACTGAAGCTTTCTTT.

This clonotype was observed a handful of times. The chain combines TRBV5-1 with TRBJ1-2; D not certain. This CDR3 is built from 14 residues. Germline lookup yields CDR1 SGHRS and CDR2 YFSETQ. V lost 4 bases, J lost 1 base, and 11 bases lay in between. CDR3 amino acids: CASSPSMSNYGYTF. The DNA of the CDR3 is TGCGCCAGCAGCCCATCAATGAGTAACTATGGCTACACCTTC.

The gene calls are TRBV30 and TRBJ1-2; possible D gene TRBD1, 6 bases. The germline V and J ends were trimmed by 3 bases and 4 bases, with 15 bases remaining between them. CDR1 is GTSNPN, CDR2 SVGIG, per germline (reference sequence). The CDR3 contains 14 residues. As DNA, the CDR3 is TGTGCCTGGAGCGACAGACAGGCCCTCTATGGCTACACCTTC. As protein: CAWSDRQALYGYTF.

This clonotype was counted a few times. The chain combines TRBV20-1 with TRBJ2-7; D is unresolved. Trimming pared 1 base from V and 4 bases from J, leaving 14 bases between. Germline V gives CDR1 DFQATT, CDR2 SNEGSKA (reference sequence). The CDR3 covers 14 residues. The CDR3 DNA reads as TGCAGTGCTAGAGGGGTTTTTAAGGGTTACGAGCAGTACTTC. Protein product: CSARGVFKGYEQYF.

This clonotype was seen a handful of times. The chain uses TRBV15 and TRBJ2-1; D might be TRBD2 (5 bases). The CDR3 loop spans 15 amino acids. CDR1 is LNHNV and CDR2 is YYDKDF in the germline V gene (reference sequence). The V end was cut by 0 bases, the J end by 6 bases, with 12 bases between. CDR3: CATSRDEGVPNEQFF. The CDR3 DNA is TGTGCCACCAGCAGAGACGAGGGAGTCCCCAATGAGCAGTTCTTC. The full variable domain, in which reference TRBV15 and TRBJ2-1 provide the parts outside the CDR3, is DAMVIQNPRYQVTQFGKPVTLSCSQTLNHNVMYWYQQKSSQAPKLLFHYYDKDFNNEADTPDNFQSRRPNTSFCFLDIRSPGLGDTAMYLCATSRDEGVPNEQFFGPGTRLTVL.

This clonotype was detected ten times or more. For the CDR3, the DNA is TGTGCCAGCGGCGGGAGAAACACTGAAGCTTTCTTT. This codes for CASGGRNTEAFF. J is TRBJ1-1 and V is TRBV6-1, with D unresolved. The germline gives CDR1 MNHNS, CDR2 SASEGT. V lost 8 bases, J lost 2 bases, and 9 bases lay in between. The CDR3 is 12 residues long.

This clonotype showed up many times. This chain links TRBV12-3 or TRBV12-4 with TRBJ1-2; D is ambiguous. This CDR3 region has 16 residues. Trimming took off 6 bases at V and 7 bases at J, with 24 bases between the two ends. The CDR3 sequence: CASSHRRSAGVSGYTF. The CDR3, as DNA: TGTGCCAGCAGCCACCGAAGGAGCGCCGGAGTCTCTGGCTACACCTTC.

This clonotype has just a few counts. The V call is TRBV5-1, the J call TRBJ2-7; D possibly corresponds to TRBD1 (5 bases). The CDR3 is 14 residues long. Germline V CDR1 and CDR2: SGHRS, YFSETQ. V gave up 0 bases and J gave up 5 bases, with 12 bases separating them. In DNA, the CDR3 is TGCGCCAGCAGCTTGGAGGGGATGCTCGACGAGCAGTACTTC. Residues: CASSLEGMLDEQYF.

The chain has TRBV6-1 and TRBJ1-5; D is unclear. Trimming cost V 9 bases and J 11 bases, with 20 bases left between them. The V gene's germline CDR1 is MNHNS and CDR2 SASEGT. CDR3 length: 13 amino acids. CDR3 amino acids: CASSPSPTEAQHF. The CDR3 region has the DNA TGTGCCAGTTCGCCTTCCCCAACCGAGGCCCAGCATTTT.

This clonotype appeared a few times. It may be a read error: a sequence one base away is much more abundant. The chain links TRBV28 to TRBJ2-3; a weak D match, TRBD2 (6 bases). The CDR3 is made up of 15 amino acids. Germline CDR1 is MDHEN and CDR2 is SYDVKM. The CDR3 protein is CASSPRAGSTGTQYF. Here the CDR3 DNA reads TGTGCCAGCAGTCCCAGGGCGGGGAGCACAGGTACGCAGTATTTT.

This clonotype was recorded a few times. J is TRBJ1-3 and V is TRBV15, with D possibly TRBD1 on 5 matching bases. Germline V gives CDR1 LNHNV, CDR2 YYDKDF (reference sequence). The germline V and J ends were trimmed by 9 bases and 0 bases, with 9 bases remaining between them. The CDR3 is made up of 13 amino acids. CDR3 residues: CATKQVSGNTIYF. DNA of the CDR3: TGTGCCACGAAACAGGTCTCTGGAAACACCATATATTTT.

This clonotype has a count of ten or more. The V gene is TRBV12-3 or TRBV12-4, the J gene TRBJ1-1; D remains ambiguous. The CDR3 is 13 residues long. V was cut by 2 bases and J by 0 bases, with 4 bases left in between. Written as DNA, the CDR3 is TGTGCCAGCAGTTTACTAGTGAACACTGAAGCTTTCTTT. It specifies CASSLLVNTEAFF.

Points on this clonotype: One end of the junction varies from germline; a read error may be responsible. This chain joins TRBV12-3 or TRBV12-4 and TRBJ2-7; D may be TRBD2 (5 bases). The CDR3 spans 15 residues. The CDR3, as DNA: TGTGCCGGCAGTTTGGGCCCCAGAGGGCCCTACGAGCAGTACTTC. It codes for CAGSLGPRGPYEQYF.

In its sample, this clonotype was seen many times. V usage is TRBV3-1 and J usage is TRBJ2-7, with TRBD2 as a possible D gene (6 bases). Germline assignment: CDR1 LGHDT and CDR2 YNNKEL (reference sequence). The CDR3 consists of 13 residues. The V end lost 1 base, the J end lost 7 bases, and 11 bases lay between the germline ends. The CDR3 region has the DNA TGTGCCAGCAGCCAAGGTAGCGGCATGGAGCAGTACTTC. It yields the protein CASSQGSGMEQYF.

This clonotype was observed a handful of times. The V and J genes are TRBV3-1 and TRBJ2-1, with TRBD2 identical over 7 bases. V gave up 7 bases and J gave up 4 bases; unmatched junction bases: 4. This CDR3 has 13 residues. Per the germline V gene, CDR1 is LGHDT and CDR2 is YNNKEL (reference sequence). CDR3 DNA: TGTGCCAGCACCGGGAGGAGGTACAATGAGCAGTTCTTC. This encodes CASTGRRYNEQFF.

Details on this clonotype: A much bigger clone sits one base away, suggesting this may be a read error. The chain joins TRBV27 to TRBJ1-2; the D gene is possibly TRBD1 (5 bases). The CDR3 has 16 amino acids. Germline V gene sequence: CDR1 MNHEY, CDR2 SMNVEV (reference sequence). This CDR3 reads CAGSQHQTDRNYGYTF. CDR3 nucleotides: TGTGCCGGCAGCCAGCACCAAACCGACAGAAACTATGGCTACACCTTC.

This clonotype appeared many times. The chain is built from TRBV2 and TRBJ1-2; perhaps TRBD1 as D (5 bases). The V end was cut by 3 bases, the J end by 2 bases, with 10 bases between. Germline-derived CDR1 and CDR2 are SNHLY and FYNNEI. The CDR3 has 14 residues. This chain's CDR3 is CASSEQGANYGYTF. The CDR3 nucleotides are TGTGCCAGCAGTGAGCAGGGCGCGAACTATGGCTACACCTTC.

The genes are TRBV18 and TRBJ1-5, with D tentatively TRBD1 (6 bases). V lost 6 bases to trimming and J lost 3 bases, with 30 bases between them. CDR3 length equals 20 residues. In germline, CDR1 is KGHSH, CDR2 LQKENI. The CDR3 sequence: CASSDKLPALGTHDNQPQHF. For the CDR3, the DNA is TGTGCCAGCTCCGACAAACTCCCTGCCCTCGGGACACATGACAATCAGCCCCAGCATTTT.

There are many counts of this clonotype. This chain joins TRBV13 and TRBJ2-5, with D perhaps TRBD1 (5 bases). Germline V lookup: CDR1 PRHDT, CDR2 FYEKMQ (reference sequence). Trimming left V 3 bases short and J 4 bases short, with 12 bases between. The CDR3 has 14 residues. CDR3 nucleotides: TGTGCCAGCAGCTTCGCCCCAAGGGGAGAGACCCAGTACTTC. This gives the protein CASSFAPRGETQYF.

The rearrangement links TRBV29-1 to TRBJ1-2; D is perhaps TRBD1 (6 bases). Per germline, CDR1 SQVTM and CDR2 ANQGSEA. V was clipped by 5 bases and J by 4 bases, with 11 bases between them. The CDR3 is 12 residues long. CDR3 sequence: CSVKGDGYGYTF. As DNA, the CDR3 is TGCAGCGTTAAGGGGGACGGCTATGGCTACACCTTC.

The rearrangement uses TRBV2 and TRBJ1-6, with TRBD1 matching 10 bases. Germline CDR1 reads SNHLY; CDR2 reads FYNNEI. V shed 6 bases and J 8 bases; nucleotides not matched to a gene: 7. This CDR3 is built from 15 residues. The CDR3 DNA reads TGTGCCAGCAGGGAGACCGGGACAGGGGATTCACCCCTCCACTTT. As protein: CASRETGTGDSPLHF.

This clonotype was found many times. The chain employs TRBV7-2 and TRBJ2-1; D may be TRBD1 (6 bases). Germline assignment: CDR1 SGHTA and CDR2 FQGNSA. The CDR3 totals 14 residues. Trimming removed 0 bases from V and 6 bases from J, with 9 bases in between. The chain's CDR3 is CASSLAVGGNEQFF. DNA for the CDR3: TGTGCCAGCAGCTTAGCAGTAGGGGGCAATGAGCAGTTCTTC. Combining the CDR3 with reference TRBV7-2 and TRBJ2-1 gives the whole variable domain GAGVSQSPSNKVTEKGKDVELRCDPISGHTALYWYRQSLGQGLEFLIYFQGNSAPDKSGLPSDRFSAERTGGSVSTLTIQRTQQEDSAVYLCASSLAVGGNEQFFGPGTRLTVL.

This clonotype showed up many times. The DNA for the CDR3 is TGTGCCACCAGTGATTTCGGGCTCGGCGGGCAGAACCAAGAGACCCAGTACTTC. Translating it yields CATSDFGLGGQNQETQYF. The J gene is TRBJ2-5, the V gene TRBV24-1, with D possibly TRBD2 on 5 matching bases. Germline V lookup: CDR1 KGHDR, CDR2 SFDVKD. CDR3 size: 18 residues. The V end was cut by 1 base, the J end by 0 bases, with 17 bases between.